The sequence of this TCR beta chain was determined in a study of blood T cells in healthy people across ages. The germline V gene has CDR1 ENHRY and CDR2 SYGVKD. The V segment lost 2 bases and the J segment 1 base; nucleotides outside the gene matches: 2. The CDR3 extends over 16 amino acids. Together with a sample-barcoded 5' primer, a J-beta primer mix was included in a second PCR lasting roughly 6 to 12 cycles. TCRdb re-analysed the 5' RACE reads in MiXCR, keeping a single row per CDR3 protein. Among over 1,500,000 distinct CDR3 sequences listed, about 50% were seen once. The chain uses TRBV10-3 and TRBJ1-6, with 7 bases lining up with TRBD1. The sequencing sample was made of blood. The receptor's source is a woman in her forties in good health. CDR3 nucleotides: TGTGCCATCAGTGAGGGGACAGAATCCTATAATTCACCCCTCCACTTT. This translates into CAISEGTESYNSPLHF.